This paragraph reports one T cell receptor (beta chain). Its antigen is currently unknown. One end of the junction is discordant with germline, which a read error may explain. The sample is drawn from a study of neurological immune-mediated disorders. The sorted libraries took 1 million CD4+ or CD8+ T cells. TCRdb ran MiXCR on the 5' RACE reads and lists one entry per CDR3 protein. The table has some 41,000 distinct CDR3 sequences, approximately 14% seen once. The CDR3 has 15 residues. Germline-derived CDR1 and CDR2 are SGHKS and YYEKEE (reference sequence). Regarding the study as a whole: The greatest degree of TCR clonal expansion was observed in HTLV-1-associated myelopathy, with the lowest in multiple sclerosis, below that of healthy controls.

V and J are TRBV5-5 and TRBJ1-2, with D unclear. This sequence originates from a woman aged 60-70 years with HTLV-1-associated myelopathy (HAM/TSP). The sequenced material came from CD4+ T cells from blood. Here the CDR3 reads CVSSSGFDGVGGYTF. CDR3 nucleotide sequence: TGTGTCAGCAGCTCTGGCTTTGATGGGGTCGGAGGCTACACCTTC.